The next 5 T cell receptor beta chains were all read from a single sample in a study of T cell responses to AZD1222 COVID-19 vaccine. The repertoire was sequenced with immunoSEQ multiplex PCR; TCRdb's copy has only in-frame clones and lacks some. Of around 120,000 clones listed, more than 85% are singletons. The sample here was peripheral blood, taken 28 days after the second AZD1222 dose. The receptors were gathered from an adult who received the AZD1222 COVID-19 vaccine.

The gene calls are TRBV4-3 and TRBJ1-6, with D perhaps TRBD1 (5 bases). Germline CDR1 LGHNA, CDR2 YSLEER. This CDR3 is 14 amino acids long. Trimming left V 5 bases short and J 9 bases short, with 14 bases between. CDR3 sequence reads: CASSEADSISPLHF. The CDR3 DNA sequence: TGCGCCAGCAGCGAAGCCGACAGTATTTCACCCCTCCACTTT.

V gene TRBV6-2 or TRBV6-3 combines with J gene TRBJ2-1; tentatively, D is TRBD2 (6 bases). The CDR3 spans 16 residues. Trimming removed 5 bases at V and 4 bases at J, with 18 bases between. Germline CDR1 is MNHEY and CDR2 is SVGEGT. CDR3 DNA sequence: TGTGCCAGCAGTACCCTAGCGCGAGGGATTTACAATGAGCAGTTCTTC. It codes for CASSTLARGIYNEQFF.

V is TRBV11-2 and J is TRBJ2-1; TRBD1 might be the D (7 bases). Trimming stripped 5 bases from V and 9 bases from J, with 14 bases between. Germline V lookup: CDR1 SGHAT, CDR2 FQNNGV. This CDR3 region has 13 residues. This chain's CDR3 is CASSQGEELEQFF. CDR3 DNA: TGTGCCAGCAGCCAGGGGGAGGAACTTGAGCAGTTCTTC.

The chain employs TRBV7-9 and TRBJ2-2; D possibly corresponds to TRBD2 (6 bases). The CDR3 has 14 amino acids. Germline lookup yields CDR1 SEHNR and CDR2 FQNEAQ (reference sequence). Between the trimmed V and J ends, which lost 3 bases and 5 bases, there was a span of 10 bases. CDR3 protein: CASSFGGNTGELFF. The CDR3 DNA reads TGTGCCAGCAGCTTTGGCGGGAATACCGGGGAGCTGTTTTTT.

The chain joins TRBV4-1 to TRBJ2-7, with a weak D call TRBD1 (8 bases). Per the germline V gene, CDR1 is MGHRA and CDR2 is YSYEKL. Between the trimmed V and J ends, which lost 4 bases and 4 bases, there was a span of 23 bases. The CDR3 has 17 amino acids. CDR3 protein: CASSPSPPTGEGYEQYF. The DNA of the CDR3 is TGCGCCAGCAGCCCATCCCCCCCGACAGGGGAGGGGTACGAGCAGTACTTC.